The T cell receptor beta chain under discussion was sequenced for a study of identical twins. General observations from the study: Compared with models, monozygotic twins showed more out-of-frame TCR alpha sharing. For cord blood, abundant beta clonotypes had fewer insertions, unlike memory repertoires, which showed none.

A note on this clonotype: Its antigen is not known. Compared with germline, one end of the junction differs, possibly owing to a read error.

Each CDR3 protein is one row after TCRdb ran MiXCR on the 5' RACE reads. The sample includes about 450,000 distinct CDR3 sequences, about 18% seen only once; the top ten take around 12%. Germline CDR1 SGHRS, CDR2 YFSETQ. This CDR3 has 15 amino acids. The chain carries TRBV5-1 and TRBJ1-1; 7 positions agree with TRBD1. Sequencing input: naive T cells sorted from blood. The source of this sequence is a man aged 45-65 years in good health. The CDR3 reads CASSLVTGATAEAFF. Here the CDR3 DNA reads TGCGCTAGCAGCTTGGTCACAGGGGCAACCGCTGAAGCTTTCTTT. Supplemented by reference TRBV5-1 and TRBJ1-1, the full variable domain reads KAGVTQTPRYLIKTRGQQVTLSCSPISGHRSVSWYQQTPGQGLQFLFEYFSETQRNKGNFPGRFSGRQFSNSRSEMNVSTLELGDSALYLCASSLVTGATAEAFFGQGTRLTVV.